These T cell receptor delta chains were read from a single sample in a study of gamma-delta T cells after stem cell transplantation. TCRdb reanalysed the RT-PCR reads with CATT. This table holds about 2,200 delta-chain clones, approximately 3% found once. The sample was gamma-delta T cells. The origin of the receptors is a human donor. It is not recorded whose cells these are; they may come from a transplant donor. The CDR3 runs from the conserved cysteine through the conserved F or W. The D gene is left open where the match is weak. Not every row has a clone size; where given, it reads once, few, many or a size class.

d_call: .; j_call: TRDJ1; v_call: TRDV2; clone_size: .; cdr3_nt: TGTGCCTGTGACACGCCGGGGGAGACCCCCCTAAAAAGGGGACTCATCTTT; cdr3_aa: CACDTPGETPLKRGLIF
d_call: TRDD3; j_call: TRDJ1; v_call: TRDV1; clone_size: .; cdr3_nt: TGTGCCCTTGGGGAACCCCCTGGGCCCCTCCTTTACCTGAACTGGGGGATAGACGATAAACTCATCTTT; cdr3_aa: CALGEPPGPLLYLNWGIDDKLIF
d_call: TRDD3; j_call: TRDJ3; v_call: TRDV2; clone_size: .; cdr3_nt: TGTGCCTGTGACACCGACTTGTACTGGGGGATACCCTCCTGGGACACCCGACAGATGTTTTTC; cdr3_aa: CACDTDLYWGIPSWDTRQMFF
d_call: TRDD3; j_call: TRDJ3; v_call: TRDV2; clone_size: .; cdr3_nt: TGTGCCTGTGACACCGTTACTGGGGGAGAGTCCTCTCACAGCTCCTGGGACACCCGACAGATGTTTTTC; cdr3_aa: CACDTVTGGESSHSSWDTRQMFF
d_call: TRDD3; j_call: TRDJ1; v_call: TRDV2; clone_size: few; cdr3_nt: TGTGCCTGTGACGGGGTGCTGGGGGATACGCGGGGCACCGATAAACTCATCTTT; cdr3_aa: CACDGVLGDTRGTDKLIF
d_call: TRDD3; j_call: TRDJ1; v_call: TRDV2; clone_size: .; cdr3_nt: TGTGCCTGTGCCACCTGGGGGTTTCACACCGATAAACTCATCTTT; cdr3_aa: CACATWGFHTDKLIF
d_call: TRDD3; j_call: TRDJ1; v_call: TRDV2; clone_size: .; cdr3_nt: TGTGCCTGTGACAACCTACTGGGGAATCTCCATAAGAAACTCATCTTT; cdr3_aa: CACDNLLGNLHKKLIF
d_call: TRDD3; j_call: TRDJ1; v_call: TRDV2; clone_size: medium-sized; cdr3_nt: TGTGCCTGTGACCCAGTTGGGGGATACGCTGATAAACTCATCTTT; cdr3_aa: CACDPVGGYADKLIF
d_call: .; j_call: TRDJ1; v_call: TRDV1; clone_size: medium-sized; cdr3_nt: TGTGCTCTTGGGGAACTAGTATCATTTAGTCCTACCCTTTTACTTGGGACGTACACCGATAAACTCATCTTT; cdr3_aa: CALGELVSFSPTLLLGTYTDKLIF
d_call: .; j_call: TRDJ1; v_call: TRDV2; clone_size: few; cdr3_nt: TGTGCCTGTGACACCGGGGGTTACACCGATAAACTCATCTTT; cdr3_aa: CACDTGGYTDKLIF
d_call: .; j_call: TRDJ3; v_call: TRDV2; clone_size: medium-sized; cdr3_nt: TGTGCCTGTGACACTGGCTGGGACTCCTGGGACACCCGACAGATGTTTTTC; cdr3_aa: CACDTGWDSWDTRQMFF
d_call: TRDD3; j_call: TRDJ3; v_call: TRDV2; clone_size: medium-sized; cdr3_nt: TGTGCCTGTGACACCGTGCTCGAACGCCTCGGGGATATACCCCCCTGGGACACCCGACAGATGTTTTTC; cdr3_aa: CACDTVLERLGDIPPWDTRQMFF
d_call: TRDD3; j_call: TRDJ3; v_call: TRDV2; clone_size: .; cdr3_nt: TGTGCCTGTGACGTTACTGGGGGATACGGAAGCTCCTGGGACGCCCGACAGATGTTTTTC; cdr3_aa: CACDVTGGYGSSWDARQMFF
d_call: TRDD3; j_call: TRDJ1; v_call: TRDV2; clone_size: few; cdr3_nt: TGTGCCTGTGACACTTTAACAGCCTGGGGGACGCATACCGATAAACTCATCTTT; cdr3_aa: CACDTLTAWGTHTDKLIF
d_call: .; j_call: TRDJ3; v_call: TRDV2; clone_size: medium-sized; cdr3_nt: TGTGCCTGTGACACCATAGGGGCAAGCTCCTGGGACACCCGACAGATGTTTTTC; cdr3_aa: CACDTIGASSWDTRQMFF
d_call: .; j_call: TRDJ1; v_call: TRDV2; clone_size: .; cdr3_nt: TGTGCCTGTGACACCCTAAAAAATCAAAAGTACACCGATAAACTCATCTTT; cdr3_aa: CACDTLKNQKYTDKLIF
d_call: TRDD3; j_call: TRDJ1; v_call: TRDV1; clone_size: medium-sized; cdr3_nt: TGTGCTCTTGGGGAACTCGAGGTACTGGGGGATGGCGCCGATAAACTCATCTTT; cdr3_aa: CALGELEVLGDGADKLIF
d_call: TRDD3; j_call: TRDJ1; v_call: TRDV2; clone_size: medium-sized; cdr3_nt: TGTGCCTGTGACACGGTCGTACTGGGGCCCCAGCGAACCGATAAACTCATCTTT; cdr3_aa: CACDTVVLGPQRTDKLIF
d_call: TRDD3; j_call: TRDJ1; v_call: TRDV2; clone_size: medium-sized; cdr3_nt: TGTGCCTGTGACACTCTGGGGGATACGGGCACCGATAAACTCATCTTT; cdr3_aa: CACDTLGDTGTDKLIF
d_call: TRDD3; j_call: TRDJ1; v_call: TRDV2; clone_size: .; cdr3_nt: TGTGCCTGTGACGCCCTACTGGGGGAGTACACCGATAAACCCATCTTT; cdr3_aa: CACDALLGEYTDKPIF
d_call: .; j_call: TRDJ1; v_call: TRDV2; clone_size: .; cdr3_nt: TGTGCCTGTGACACGGTCGTACCGGGGCCCCAGCGAACCGATAAACTCATCTTT; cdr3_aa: CACDTVVPGPQRTDKLIF
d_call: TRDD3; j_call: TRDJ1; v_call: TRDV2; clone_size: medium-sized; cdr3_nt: TGTGCCTGTGACTTCGTACTGGGGGTCAACGAGGCCGATAAACTCATCTTT; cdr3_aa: CACDFVLGVNEADKLIF
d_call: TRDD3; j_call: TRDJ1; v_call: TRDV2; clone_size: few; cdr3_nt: TGTGCCTGTGACTCTCTACTGGGGGACACCGATAAACTCATCTTT; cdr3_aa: CACDSLLGDTDKLIF
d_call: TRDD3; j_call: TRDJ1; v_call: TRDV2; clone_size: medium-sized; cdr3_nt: TGTGCCTGTGACACCGTTGGGGGATCGCACACCGATAAACTCATCTTT; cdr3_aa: CACDTVGGSHTDKLIF
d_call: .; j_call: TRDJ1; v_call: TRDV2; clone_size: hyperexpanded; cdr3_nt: TGTGCCTGTGACACCGTTGGGTTCACCGATAAACTCATCTTT; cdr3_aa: CACDTVGFTDKLIF
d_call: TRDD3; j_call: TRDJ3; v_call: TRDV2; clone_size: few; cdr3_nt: TGTGCCTGTGACACGCTGGGGGATACCCAAAGCTCCTGGGACACCCGGCAGATGTTTTTC; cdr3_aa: CACDTLGDTQSSWDTRQMFF
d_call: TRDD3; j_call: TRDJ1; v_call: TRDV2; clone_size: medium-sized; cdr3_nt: TGTGCCTGTGACACCGTATTGGGGGATTCGGGGGACTACACCGATAAACTCATCTTT; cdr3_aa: CACDTVLGDSGDYTDKLIF
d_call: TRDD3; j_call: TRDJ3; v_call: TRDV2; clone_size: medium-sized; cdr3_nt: TGTGCCTGTGACACACCACTGGGGGATACTAAATCCTGGGACACCCGACAGATGTTTTTC; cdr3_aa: CACDTPLGDTKSWDTRQMFF
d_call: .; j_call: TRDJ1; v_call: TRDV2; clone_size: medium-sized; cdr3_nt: TGTGCCTGTGACGGGCTCGGCTTTACCGATAAACTCATCTTT; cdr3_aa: CACDGLGFTDKLIF
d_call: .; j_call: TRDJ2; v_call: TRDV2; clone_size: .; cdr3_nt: TGTGCCTGTGACACGGTCCCGGGGATCCACGCTTTGACAGCACAACTCTTCTTT; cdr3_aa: CACDTVPGIHALTAQLFF
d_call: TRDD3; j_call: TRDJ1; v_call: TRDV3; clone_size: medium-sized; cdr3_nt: TGTGCCTTTCCGACCTTCCGACAGCCCCGTACTGGGGGATACGGGACCGATAAACTCATCTTT; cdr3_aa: CAFPTFRQPRTGGYGTDKLIF
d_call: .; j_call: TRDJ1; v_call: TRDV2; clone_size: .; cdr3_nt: TGTGCCTGTGACACCGACCGGGGAATACGCTCAGGCGCCGATAAACTCATCTTT; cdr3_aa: CACDTDRGIRSGADKLIF
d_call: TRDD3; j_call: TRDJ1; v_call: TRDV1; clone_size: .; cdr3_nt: TGTGCTCTTGGGGAAGTCTCATTTCTTCCTACGTGGCTGGGGGATACGCGTAGACTCATCTTT; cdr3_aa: CALGEVSFLPTWLGDTRRLIF
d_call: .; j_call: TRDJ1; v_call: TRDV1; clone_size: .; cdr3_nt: TGTGCTCCTGGGGAACTGTGGACCCTTTTTTTGGCTGGGGTCTCCGATAAACTCATCTTT; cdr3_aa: CAPGELWTLFLAGVSDKLIF
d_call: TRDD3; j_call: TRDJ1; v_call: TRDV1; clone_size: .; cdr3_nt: TGTGCTCTTGGGGAACTCTCTGCTCGTCCCTGGGGGCCCTACGCCGATAAACTCATCTTT; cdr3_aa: CALGELSARPWGPYADKLIF
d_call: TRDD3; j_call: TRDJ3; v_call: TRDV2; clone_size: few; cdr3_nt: TGTGCCTGTGACACCTTACTGGGGGATAGAGCCTGGGACACCCGACAGATGTTTTTC; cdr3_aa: CACDTLLGDRAWDTRQMFF
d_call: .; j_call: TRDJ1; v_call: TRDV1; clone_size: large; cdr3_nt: TGTGCTCTTGGGGAACTAGAGCTGAGGGTGTACACCGATAAACTCATCTTT; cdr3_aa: CALGELELRVYTDKLIF
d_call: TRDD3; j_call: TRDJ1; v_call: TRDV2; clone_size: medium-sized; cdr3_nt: TGTGCCTGTGACACGGTTGGATTACTGGGGGATGGTCAACTCATCTTT; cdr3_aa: CACDTVGLLGDGQLIF
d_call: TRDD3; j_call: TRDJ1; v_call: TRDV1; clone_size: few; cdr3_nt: TGTGCTCTTGGGGAACTAGCGGACCCCTACTGGGGACCCCGAGGGGATAAACTCATCTTT; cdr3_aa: CALGELADPYWGPRGDKLIF
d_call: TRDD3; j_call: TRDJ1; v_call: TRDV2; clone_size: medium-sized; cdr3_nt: TGTGCCTGTGACACTCTTACTGGGGGATCGTACACCGATAAACTCATCTTT; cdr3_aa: CACDTLTGGSYTDKLIF
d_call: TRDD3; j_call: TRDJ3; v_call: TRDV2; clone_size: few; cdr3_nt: TGTGCCTGTGACACCGCTACTGGGGGATACTCTAAAAGCTCCTTGGACACCAGACAGATGTTTTTC; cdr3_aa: CACDTATGGYSKSSLDTRQMFF
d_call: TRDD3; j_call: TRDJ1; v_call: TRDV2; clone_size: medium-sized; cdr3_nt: TGTGCCTGTGACACTATGTGGGGGATACGCTCGTACACCGATAAACTCATCTTT; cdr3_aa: CACDTMWGIRSYTDKLIF
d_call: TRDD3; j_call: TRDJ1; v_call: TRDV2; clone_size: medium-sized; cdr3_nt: TGTGCCTGTGACAGCTTGGGGGAATACACCGATAAACTCATCTTT; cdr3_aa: CACDSLGEYTDKLIF
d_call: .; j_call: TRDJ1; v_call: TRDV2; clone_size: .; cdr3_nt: TGTGCCTGTGACACCGTAAGTGGGGGCCCGTACACCGATAAACTCATCTTT; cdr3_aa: CACDTVSGGPYTDKLIF
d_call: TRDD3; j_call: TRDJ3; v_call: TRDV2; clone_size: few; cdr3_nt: TGTGCCTGTGACACCGGCTTACTACTGGGGGATACCCGACAGATGTTTTTC; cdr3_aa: CACDTGLLLGDTRQMFF
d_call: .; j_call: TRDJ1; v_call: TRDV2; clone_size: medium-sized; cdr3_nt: TGTGCCTGTGACACTCTATCCGGAGCCGATAAACTCATCTTT; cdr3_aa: CACDTLSGADKLIF
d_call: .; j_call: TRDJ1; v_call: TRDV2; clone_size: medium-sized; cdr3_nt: TGTGCCTGTGACACCGTAGGGGGACCACACACGGGCGGACTCATCTTT; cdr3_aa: CACDTVGGPHTGGLIF
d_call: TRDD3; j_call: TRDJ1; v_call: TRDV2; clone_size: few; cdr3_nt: TGTGCCTGTGACACAATTGGGGGACATCACACCGATAAACTCATCTTT; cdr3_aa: CACDTIGGHHTDKLIF
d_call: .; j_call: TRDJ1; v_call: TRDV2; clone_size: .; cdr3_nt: TGTGCCTGTGACACCGTTGCCGGGGTAGAGTACACCGACAAACTCATCTTT; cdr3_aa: CACDTVAGVEYTDKLIF
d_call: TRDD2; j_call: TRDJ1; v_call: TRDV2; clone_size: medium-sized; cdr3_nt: TGTGCCTGTGACCCAGTGGGCCTTCCTCGCGTTGTGGGACATAAACTCATCTTT; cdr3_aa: CACDPVGLPRVVGHKLIF
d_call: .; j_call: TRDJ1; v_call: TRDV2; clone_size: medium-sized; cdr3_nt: TGTGCCTGTGACACTCTGGGAGCGTACACCGATAAACTCATCTTT; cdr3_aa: CACDTLGAYTDKLIF
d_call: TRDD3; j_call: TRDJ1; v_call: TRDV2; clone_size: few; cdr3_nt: TGTGCCTGTGATTTACTGGGGGACTCCACCCTGTACACCGATAAACTCATCTTT; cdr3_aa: CACDLLGDSTLYTDKLIF
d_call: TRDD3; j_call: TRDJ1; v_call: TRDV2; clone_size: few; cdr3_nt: TGTGCCTGTGACACAGTGGGGGATATAAGGTCCACCGATAAACTCATCTTT; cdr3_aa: CACDTVGDIRSTDKLIF